The 10 T cell receptor beta chains in this list originate from one sample, sequenced in a study of human T cells and chemical hapten exposure (TCRdb year 2021). The label giving this sample's time point can be read as: healthy volunteer bleed at 2 weeks. Unfractionated whole blood was collected in Tempus Blood RNA tubes, and total RNA was extracted from that blood. Preparation of the library involved RACE. Sequencing relied on a NextSeq 500. In-frame beta chains were kept once TCRdb had trimmed the public reads at Q25 with fastp and called clones with MiXCR. Rows matching on CDR3 protein sequence are summarized as one entry with the most common DNA and genes. This sample lists roughly 49,000 distinct CDR3 sequences; 4.3% were detected once. 1.5% to 2% of the sample is held by the ten biggest clonotypes. Sequenced: whole blood. The origin of the receptors is a female donor in good health. Some clones in this sample may be carry-over from other donors' samples.

In its sample, this clonotype was seen many times. The chain uses TRBV7-9 and TRBJ2-1; TRBD2 aligns across 14 bases. The CDR3 runs 16 residues. Germline CDR1 is SEHNR and CDR2 is FQNEAQ (reference sequence). Germline trimming cut 5 bases from V and 6 bases from J; bases unmatched to any gene: 6. The CDR3 spells CASSDRLAGGPNEQFF. The DNA of the CDR3 is TGTGCCAGCAGCGATCGACTAGCGGGGGGGCCCAATGAGCAGTTCTTC.

This chain joins TRBV12-3 or TRBV12-4 and TRBJ2-5; 8 bases are shared with TRBD2. This CDR3 region has 17 residues. Germline trimming cut 11 bases from V and 5 bases from J; bases unmatched to any gene: 22. The CDR3 DNA reads as TGTGCCGGGACCACTCGGCGGGGGGCGCGGAATCGGGAGACCCAGTACTTC. Its translation: CAGTTRRGARNRETQYF.

The sample holds a few counts of this clonotype. The chain links TRBV7-6 to TRBJ2-7, with 9 bases that match TRBD2. Trimming cost V 4 bases and J 7 bases; bases outside gene matches: 2. Germline values: CDR1 SGHVS, CDR2 FNYEAQ. This CDR3 region has 12 residues. The CDR3 loop reads CASSSAGGEQYF. DNA of the CDR3: TGTGCCAGCAGCTCCGCGGGGGGGGAGCAGTACTTC. The full variable domain, with the rest looked up from reference TRBV7-6 and TRBJ2-7, is GAGVSQSPRYKVTKRGQDVALRCDPISGHVSLYWYRQALGQGPEFLTYFNYEAQQDKSGLPNDRFSAERPEGSISTLTIQRTEQRDSAMYRCASSSAGGEQYFGPGTRLTVT.

This clonotype has a count of ten or more. The chain uses TRBV28 and TRBJ1-1; possibly TRBD1 for D (5 bases). The CDR3 is 16 residues long. The V end lost 5 bases, the J end lost 4 bases, and 20 bases lay between the germline ends. Germline V lookup: CDR1 MDHEN, CDR2 SYDVKM. Here the CDR3 reads CASSPGLGPGFTEAFF. DNA of the CDR3: TGTGCCAGCAGTCCGGGACTGGGACCCGGATTCACTGAAGCTTTCTTT.

Many counts were recorded for this clonotype. The rearrangement joins TRBV7-2 to TRBJ2-4; no firm D call. Trimming removed 1 base at V and 7 bases at J, with 17 bases between. The CDR3 is 16 amino acids. The V gene's germline CDR1 is SGHTA and CDR2 FQGNSA. In DNA, the CDR3 is TGTGCCAGCAGCTTAGAGGTCACTACCCCTATGAACATTCAGTACTTC. Its protein is CASSLEVTTPMNIQYF.

This clonotype has ten or more counts. This chain uses TRBV20-1 with TRBJ1-5; D is undetermined. Trimming cost V 3 bases and J 3 bases, with 15 bases left between them. The CDR3 extends over 15 amino acids. Germline V lookup: CDR1 DFQATT, CDR2 SNEGSKA (reference sequence). The CDR3 loop is CSASFKGSSNQPQHF. The CDR3 DNA is TGCAGTGCTAGTTTCAAGGGATCTTCCAATCAGCCCCAGCATTTT.

This clonotype was observed a few times. The V call is TRBV12-3 or TRBV12-4, the J call TRBJ1-6; weak D call: TRBD1 (6 bases). V lost 2 bases and J lost 6, with 11 bases in between. This CDR3 spans 15 amino acids. Written as DNA, the CDR3 is TGTGCCAGCAGTTTACGGGTACAGGGTAATTCACCCCTCCACTTT. As protein: CASSLRVQGNSPLHF.

This clonotype was recorded at least ten times. The chain employs TRBV28 and TRBJ1-2; 9 nucleotides line up with TRBD1. Germline V lookup: CDR1 MDHEN, CDR2 SYDVKM. V gave up 8 bases and J gave up 3 bases; unmatched junction bases: 10. The CDR3 covers 15 residues. The CDR3 here is CASGPDRTGDYGYTF. The CDR3 DNA reads TGTGCCAGCGGACCAGACAGGACAGGGGACTATGGCTACACCTTC.

This clonotype was detected only a few times. This rearrangement joins TRBV7-6 to TRBJ2-3; D is possibly TRBD2 (5 bases). Germline V gene sequence: CDR1 SGHVS, CDR2 FNYEAQ. V shed 0 bases and J shed 5 bases, with 9 bases lying between them. This CDR3 spans 14 amino acids. The CDR3 sequence: CASSLADRGDTQYF. As DNA, the CDR3 is TGTGCCAGCAGCTTAGCGGACCGGGGAGATACGCAGTATTTT.

This clonotype showed up many times. V usage is TRBV12-3 or TRBV12-4 and J usage is TRBJ2-1; D tentatively fits TRBD1 or TRBD2 (5 bases each). CDR3 length equals 14 residues. V gave up 4 bases and J gave up 5 bases, with 12 bases separating them. Here the CDR3 reads CASSSGARNNEQFF. The CDR3 DNA sequence: TGTGCCAGCAGTTCCGGGGCTAGGAACAATGAGCAGTTCTTC.